This is a list of T cell receptor beta chains from one sample in a study of breast tumors, draining lymph nodes, adjacent tissues. Using its own MiXCR run on the multiplex PCR reads, TCRdb lists one record per CDR3 protein. The sample has about 63,000 distinct CDR3 sequences; approximately 54% are singletons. Sequencing was performed on breast tumor tissue. The receptors here all came from a female donor with breast cancer. Some clones in this sample may be carry-over from other donors' samples. Both conserved end residues are part of each CDR3. Fields, in order: clone size, V gene, J gene, D gene, CDR3 protein. The D gene is left open where the match is weak. The size entry is marked missing in some rows and otherwise reads once, few, many or a size class.

>medium-sized|TRBV2|TRBJ2-2|TRBD2
CASTERGPTGELFF
>few|TRBV5-1|TRBJ2-3|TRBD2
CASSSSGRTDTQYF
>-|TRBV29-1|TRBJ2-2|-
CSVVFPIRSGPRELFF
>medium-sized|TRBV20-1|TRBJ2-2|TRBD2
CSANFLAGVTGELFF
>-|TRBV7-3|TRBJ2-3|-
CASSSLASGTDTQYF
>-|TRBV2|TRBJ1-5|-
CASSLRFNQPQHF
>-|TRBV7-9|TRBJ1-5|-
CAGSLDREGNQPQHF
>-|TRBV12-3/TRBV12-4|TRBJ1-6|-
CASSSLGNSPLHF
>-|TRBV7-4|TRBJ1-4|TRBD1
CASSKDRGTNEKLFF
>-|TRBV2|TRBJ1-2|-
CASSELRGSGNTF
>-|TRBV15|TRBJ2-7|-
CATSRAGPQGTLGQYF
>many|TRBV12-3/TRBV12-4|TRBJ2-5|TRBD2
CASSLRRGGETQYF
>-|TRBV10-3|TRBJ2-1|TRBD2
CAISDPSGRGSYNEQFF
>-|TRBV4-1|TRBJ1-4|-
CASSQSSSAFGEKLFF
>-|TRBV4-1|TRBJ2-7|TRBD1
CASSQLRPTGGRSYEQYF
>-|TRBV12-3/TRBV12-4|TRBJ1-5|-
CASSPQGNQPQHF
>medium-sized|TRBV30|TRBJ1-4|TRBD1
CAWNLPTGGLNEKLFF
>-|TRBV20-1|TRBJ2-2|-
CSALQGGTGELFF